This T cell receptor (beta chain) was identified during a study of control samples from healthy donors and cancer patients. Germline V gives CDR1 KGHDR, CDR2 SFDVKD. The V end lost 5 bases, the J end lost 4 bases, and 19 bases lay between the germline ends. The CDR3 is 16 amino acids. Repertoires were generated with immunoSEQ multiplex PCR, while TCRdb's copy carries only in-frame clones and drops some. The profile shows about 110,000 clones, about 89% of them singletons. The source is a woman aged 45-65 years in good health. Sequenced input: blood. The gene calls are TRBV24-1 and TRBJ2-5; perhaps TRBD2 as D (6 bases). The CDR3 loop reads CATSALITGDGETQYF. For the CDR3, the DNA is TGTGCCACCAGTGCATTAATAACGGGAGACGGAGAGACCCAGTACTTC.